The 7 T cell receptor beta chains in this list originate from one sample, sequenced in a study of Ad26.COV2.S vaccination and SARS-CoV-2 variants. Produced via immunoSEQ multiplex PCR; TCRdb's table is partial and in-frame only. The table records about 320,000 clones, 85% to 90% of them present only once. Treatment meaning: 19 received Ad26.COV2.S at low or high dose, single or two shots; roughly five received placebo; per-sample allocation not given. At day 63 after the first vaccine or placebo injection, samples were drawn. The sequencing here drew on peripheral blood, taken in a trial of Ad26.COV2.S vaccine versus placebo. The receptors originated from a person between 18 and 65 years old who received the Ad26.COV2.S COVID-19 vaccine or a placebo.

The chain links TRBV7-2 to TRBJ1-5; D possibly corresponds to TRBD1 (5 bases). Germline V lookup: CDR1 SGHTA, CDR2 FQGNSA. The CDR3 has 14 amino acids. V lost 2 bases, J lost 4 bases, and 9 bases lay in between. The CDR3 coding sequence is TGTGCCAGCAGCTTACAGGGACGGAATCAGCCCCAGCATTTT. It yields the protein CASSLQGRNQPQHF.

The rearrangement joins TRBV7-9 to TRBJ1-2; no reliable D call. The germline V gene has CDR1 SEHNR and CDR2 FQNEAQ (reference sequence). This CDR3 has 14 residues. V was trimmed by 1 base and J by 8 bases, leaving 14 bases between them. CDR3 amino acids: CASSLGSGEAGYTF. The CDR3, as DNA: TGTGCCAGCAGCTTAGGTTCCGGGGAGGCCGGCTACACCTTC.

The chain couples TRBV9 to TRBJ2-2; 12 nucleotides match TRBD2. Germline V gene data show CDR1 as SGDLS and CDR2 as YYNGEE. The CDR3 contains 16 residues. V shed 3 bases, J shed 5 bases, and the junction held 5 bases outside the gene matches. The CDR3 here is CASSGRLAGATGELFF. In DNA, the CDR3 is TGTGCCAGCAGCGGGCGACTAGCGGGAGCAACCGGGGAGCTGTTTTTT.

The chain is built from TRBV13 and TRBJ2-1, with 15 positions matching TRBD2. The V segment lost 5 bases and the J segment 1 base; nucleotides outside the gene matches: 6. Germline V CDR1 and CDR2: PRHDT, FYEKMQ (reference sequence). This CDR3 is built from 18 residues. The CDR3 DNA reads as TGTGCCAGCAGCCAAGGGACTAGCGGGAGGCGTTCCTACAATGAGCAGTTCTTC. This gives the protein CASSQGTSGRRSYNEQFF.

The J gene is TRBJ2-7, the V gene TRBV6-4, with D uncertain. The germline V and J ends were trimmed by 2 bases and 1 base, with 18 bases remaining between them. The CDR3 length is 17 residues. In germline, CDR1 is MRHNA, CDR2 SNTAGT. The DNA for the CDR3 is TGTGCCAGCAGTGACCCGGGCCTACTTATCGCATCCTACGAGCAGTACGTC. Translated: CASSDPGLLIASYEQYV.

The chain carries TRBV11-3 and TRBJ1-3, with a possible D match to TRBD1 (6 bases). The CDR3 is 14 amino acids. Germline V gene lookup returns CDR1 SGHNT and CDR2 YENEEA. Trimming stripped 4 bases from V and 8 bases from J, with 15 bases between. The DNA of the CDR3 is TGTGCCAGCAGCTCCTTGGACAGTCCGGACACCATATATTTT. It is translated as CASSSLDSPDTIYF.

Here the CDR3 reads CASSLDRGPSEQFF. In DNA, the CDR3 is TGCGCCAGCAGTTTGGACAGGGGGCCGAGTGAGCAGTTCTTC. V and J are TRBV4-3 and TRBJ2-1; 11 bases agree with TRBD1. Per germline, CDR1 LGHNA and CDR2 YSLEER. With 6 bases clipped from V and 9 bases from J, the junction kept 7 bases outside the gene matches. CDR3 length: 14 amino acids.